One sample yielded the 28 T cell receptor beta chains listed below, sequenced in a study of shared clonotypes between healthy human individuals. The data were produced by immunoSEQ multiplex PCR, yet TCRdb's version contains in-frame clones alone and is incomplete. The top ten hold about 0.39% of the sample, which has around 2.5 million clones, 93% seen once. The material sequenced was naive CD4+ T cells from PBMCs. Regarding subset: CD45RA+ positively selected. Receptors were obtained from a young man in good health. Some clones in this sample may be carry-over from other donors' samples.

On this clone itself: The same CDR3 can be traced to other DNA sequences in this sample. The chain links TRBV2 to TRBJ2-2; TRBD2 might be the D (6 bases). Germline assignment: CDR1 SNHLY and CDR2 FYNNEI. Deletions cut 3 bases from V and 0 bases from J, with 11 bases between. This CDR3 has 16 amino acids. Here the CDR3 DNA reads TGTGCCAGCAGTGACGGGTTAGCGGCGAACACCGGGGAGCTGTTTTTT. Amino acids: CASSDGLAANTGELFF.

Concerning this clone: Other nucleotide sequences from this sample produce the same CDR3. The J gene is TRBJ2-5, the V gene TRBV5-1, with D perhaps being TRBD1 or TRBD2 (5 bases each). Germline CDR1 is SGHRS and CDR2 is YFSETQ. CDR3 size: 14 residues. Trimming shortened V by 0 bases and J by 0 bases, and 6 bases separated the two germline ends. For the CDR3, the DNA is TGCGCCAGCAGCTTGGTGGGGGACCAAGAGACCCAGTACTTC. It specifies CASSLVGDQETQYF.

The J gene is TRBJ2-2, the V gene TRBV7-6; D might be TRBD1 (8 bases). Trimming left V 4 bases short and J 8 bases short, with 26 bases between. This CDR3 has 18 residues. The germline gives CDR1 SGHVS, CDR2 FNYEAQ. The CDR3 DNA follows: TGTGCCAGCAGCTCCGATCGCCGACAGGGGACTATCTCAGGGGAGCTGTTTTTT. Protein sequence: CASSSDRRQGTISGELFF.

The rearrangement joins TRBV6-6 to TRBJ2-2, with 7 bases lining up with TRBD2. Germline V gene lookup returns CDR1 MNHNY and CDR2 SVGAGI (reference sequence). The CDR3 consists of 14 residues. Trimming took 5 bases from V and 6 from J; bases not matched to a gene: 6. The CDR3 DNA reads TGTGCCAGCAGTGTTGCGGGAGTCTCCGGGGAGCTGTTTTTT. Translating it yields CASSVAGVSGELFF.

V usage is TRBV28 and J usage is TRBJ2-7; D tentatively fits TRBD1 or TRBD2 (5 bases each). CDR1 is MDHEN and CDR2 is SYDVKM in the germline V gene. The ends were cut back, 6 bases at V and 3 bases at J, with 18 bases in the middle. This CDR3 contains 15 residues. CDR3 coding DNA: TGTGCCAGCAGCCCCGCCGGGACCGAAGGCTACGAGCAGTACTTC. It codes for CASSPAGTEGYEQYF.

This rearrangement joins TRBV27 to TRBJ2-5; D might be TRBD1 (6 bases). V dropped 7 bases and J dropped 5 bases, with 11 bases sitting between them. CDR3 length: 12 amino acids. Looked up from germline, CDR1 is MNHEY and CDR2 is SMNVEV (reference sequence). This CDR3 is CASMGAGETQYF. The CDR3 nucleotides are TGTGCCAGCATGGGGGCCGGGGAGACCCAGTACTTC.

The chain links TRBV5-1 to TRBJ2-1, with a tentative D call TRBD2 (5 bases). Trimming shortened V by 5 bases and J by 8 bases, and 23 bases separated the two germline ends. CDR1 SGHRS and CDR2 YFSETQ come from the germline V gene. The CDR3 contains 16 residues. This CDR3 is CASSLELISARDEQFF. The CDR3 DNA sequence: TGCGCCAGCAGTCTGGAGCTGATTAGCGCCCGAGATGAGCAGTTCTTC.

The chain carries TRBV9 and TRBJ2-7; tentatively, D is TRBD1 (6 bases). V shed 5 bases and J shed 6 bases, with 15 bases lying between them. Per germline, CDR1 SGDLS and CDR2 YYNGEE. The CDR3 covers 13 residues. CDR3 in DNA: TGTGCCAGCAGTGCCACCCAGGGGACCGAGCAGTACTTC. Protein sequence: CASSATQGTEQYF.

The chain carries TRBV4-1 and TRBJ1-4; no definite D call. The V gene's germline CDR1 is MGHRA and CDR2 YSYEKL. The CDR3 sequence is 15 residues long. The V and J ends lost 1 base and 6 bases respectively, with 12 bases between them. The CDR3 sequence is CASSQVAQEDEKLFF. In DNA, the CDR3 is TGCGCCAGCAGCCAAGTCGCTCAGGAGGATGAAAAACTGTTTTTT.

V usage is TRBV27 and J usage is TRBJ1-1, with a possible D match to TRBD1 (6 bases). This CDR3 has 15 residues. V lost 6 bases and J lost 1, with 15 bases in between. The germline V gene encodes CDR1 MNHEY and CDR2 SMNVEV (reference sequence). For the CDR3, the DNA is TGTGCCAGCAGAGAATACCGGGGGCCGAACACTGAAGCTTTCTTT. It encodes CASREYRGPNTEAFF.

The chain combines TRBV5-1 with TRBJ2-5; no firm D call. Trimming shortened V by 4 bases and J by 5 bases, and 15 bases separated the two germline ends. The CDR3 is made up of 14 amino acids. The germline V gene encodes CDR1 SGHRS and CDR2 YFSETQ. The CDR3 is CASSRLSVGETQYF. As DNA, the CDR3 is TGCGCCAGCAGCCGCCTGTCGGTGGGGGAGACCCAGTACTTC.

The V gene is TRBV28, the J gene TRBJ2-7; TRBD2 aligns across 11 bases. CDR1 is MDHEN and CDR2 is SYDVKM in the germline V gene. This CDR3 has 16 residues. J was trimmed by 3 bases and V by 4 bases; bases with no gene match: 8. The CDR3 is CASSSLAGGQRYEQYF. Written as DNA, the CDR3 is TGTGCCAGCAGTTCCCTAGCGGGAGGCCAGCGCTACGAGCAGTACTTC.

On this clone: At the DNA level, this CDR3 is encoded by other sequences in the same sample as well. V usage is TRBV5-1 and J usage is TRBJ1-1; D uncertain. CDR1 is SGHRS, CDR2 YFSETQ, per germline. V lost 0 bases, J lost 1 base, and 7 bases lay in between. This CDR3 is 14 amino acids long. The CDR3: CASSLGQTNTEAFF. CDR3 in DNA: TGCGCCAGCAGCTTGGGTCAGACGAACACTGAAGCTTTCTTT.

This clone is a singleton in its sample. V usage is TRBV5-1 and J usage is TRBJ2-2; TRBD1 matches at 8 bases. The CDR3 spans 17 residues. V lost 4 bases, J lost 0 bases, and 8 bases stayed unmatched. In germline, CDR1 is SGHRS, CDR2 YFSETQ. Written as DNA, the CDR3 is TGCGCCAGCAGCCCTTATCAGGGGGCCACGAACACCGGGGAGCTGTTTTTT. Translating it yields CASSPYQGATNTGELFF.

The V gene is TRBV10-3, the J gene TRBJ2-5; D gene uncertain. The germline V and J ends were trimmed by 3 bases and 5 bases, with 16 bases remaining between them. Germline-derived CDR1 and CDR2 are ENHRY and SYGVKD. The CDR3 sequence is 15 residues long. The CDR3: CAISDEKHGRETQYF. The CDR3 DNA sequence: TGTGCCATCAGTGATGAAAAACATGGCAGGGAGACCCAGTACTTC.

In regard to this clone: Other DNA sequences in the sample encode the same CDR3. CDR3 sequence reads: CASSREGYGYTF. The CDR3 nucleotides read TGTGCCAGCAGTAGGGAGGGCTATGGCTACACCTTC. The rearrangement uses TRBV28 and TRBJ1-2, with unresolved D. Trimming left V 5 bases short and J 4 bases short, with 8 bases between. This CDR3 spans 12 amino acids. Germline assignment: CDR1 MDHEN and CDR2 SYDVKM.

The rearrangement links TRBV19 to TRBJ2-7; 7 nucleotides line up with TRBD2. V trimming: 5 bases; J trimming: 5 bases; junction bases outside the gene matches: 6. The CDR3 sequence is 13 residues long. Germline lookup yields CDR1 LNHDA and CDR2 SQIVND (reference sequence). The CDR3 region is CASSFGGSHEQYF. CDR3 bases: TGTGCCAGTAGTTTCGGGGGGTCCCACGAGCAGTACTTC.

This clone was seen once. The V gene is TRBV4-3, the J gene TRBJ2-3; D perhaps matches TRBD1 (6 bases). The CDR3 contains 14 residues. V dropped 3 bases and J dropped 2 bases, with 9 bases sitting between them. Germline loops: CDR1 LGHNA, CDR2 YSLEER. Here the CDR3 DNA reads TGCGCCAGCAGCCATTACAGGGTCACAGATACGCAGTATTTT. Protein product: CASSHYRVTDTQYF.

V usage is TRBV2 and J usage is TRBJ1-1; possible D gene TRBD1, 5 bases. Trimming removed 6 bases from V and 5 bases from J, with 19 bases in between. Germline assignment: CDR1 SNHLY and CDR2 FYNNEI. There are 15 residues in the CDR3. This chain's CDR3 is CASSDRTNPGTEAFF. CDR3 bases: TGTGCCAGCAGCGATAGGACAAACCCAGGGACTGAAGCTTTCTTT.

V and J are TRBV19 and TRBJ1-5; weak D call: TRBD1 (6 bases). The CDR3 consists of 14 residues. V was shortened by 5 bases and J by 5 bases, with 13 bases between the two germline ends. Germline V gene lookup returns CDR1 LNHDA and CDR2 SQIVND (reference sequence). CDR3 nucleotides: TGTGCCAGTAGTTCCAGACAGGCCGATCAGCCCCAGCATTTT. Its translation: CASSSRQADQPQHF.

The chain employs TRBV5-1 and TRBJ2-1; 8 nucleotides line up with TRBD2. The CDR3 runs 16 residues. V trimming: 1 base; J trimming: 6 bases; junction bases outside the gene matches: 9. Germline loops: CDR1 SGHRS, CDR2 YFSETQ. The CDR3 DNA reads as TGCGCCAGCAGCTTGTCTACGGGAGGGCCCGTCAATGAGCAGTTCTTC. Translating it yields CASSLSTGGPVNEQFF.

The CDR3 spells CASSTRQGAQLSYNEQFF. The CDR3 DNA reads as TGTGCCAGCAGTACGCGACAGGGGGCCCAGCTCTCCTACAATGAGCAGTTCTTC. The rearrangement joins TRBV5-4 to TRBJ2-1; 10 positions agree with TRBD1. The junction had 11 bases not matched to a gene; V was cut back by 5 bases and J by 0 bases. Germline CDR1 and CDR2: SGHNT and YYREEE (reference sequence). This CDR3 comprises 18 residues.

The chain links TRBV28 to TRBJ2-1; D might be TRBD1 (5 bases). Germline V gene sequence: CDR1 MDHEN, CDR2 SYDVKM. The CDR3 extends over 17 amino acids. Between the trimmed V and J ends, which lost 5 bases and 0 bases, there was a span of 17 bases. Here the CDR3 DNA reads TGTGCCAGCAGTATCCATATACAGGACCGCTCCTACAATGAGCAGTTCTTC. Amino acids: CASSIHIQDRSYNEQFF.

The chain combines TRBV5-1 with TRBJ2-1, with TRBD2 matching 10 bases. The CDR3 spans 15 residues. The J segment lost 6 bases and the V segment lost 0 bases, leaving 3 bases of the junction unmatched. Germline values: CDR1 SGHRS, CDR2 YFSETQ. The CDR3 DNA reads as TGCGCCAGCAGCTTGGGTGGGACTAGCGCCAATGAGCAGTTCTTC. Protein sequence: CASSLGGTSANEQFF.

The V gene is TRBV9, the J gene TRBJ2-7; 12 bases align to TRBD1. The CDR3 sequence is 14 residues long. CDR1 and CDR2 (germline): SGDLS, YYNGEE. After removal of 5 bases from V and 5 bases from J, the junction contained 5 bases not matched to a gene. The CDR3 spells CASSPGQGANEQYF. The CDR3 region has the DNA TGTGCCAGCAGTCCGGGACAGGGGGCTAACGAGCAGTACTTC.

V usage is TRBV28 and J usage is TRBJ2-7, with TRBD2 matching 7 bases. The CDR3 runs to 15 residues. From germline, CDR1 is MDHEN and CDR2 SYDVKM. After removal of 6 bases from V and 4 bases from J, the junction contained 12 bases not matched to a gene. This CDR3 reads CASRTLGGGSYEQYF. CDR3 nucleotide sequence: TGTGCCAGCAGAACGCTGGGGGGAGGGTCTTACGAGCAGTACTTC.

The DNA for the CDR3 is TGTGCCAGCAGCAGAGGACAGGGGTACACTGAAGCTTTCTTT. Translating it yields CASSRGQGYTEAFF. The chain has TRBV7-3 and TRBJ1-1; 9 bases are shared with TRBD1. Germline loops: CDR1 SGHTA, CDR2 FQGTGA. V shed 5 bases, J shed 3 bases, and the junction held 4 bases outside the gene matches. There are 14 residues in the CDR3.

The V and J genes are TRBV15 and TRBJ1-5; 9 positions match TRBD1. J was trimmed by 3 bases and V by 4 bases; bases with no gene match: 7. Germline assignment: CDR1 LNHNV and CDR2 YYDKDF (reference sequence). CDR3 size: 16 residues. The CDR3 DNA reads TGTGCCACCAGCACCTCAGACAGGGGGAACAATCAGCCCCAGCATTTT. Translated, it gives CATSTSDRGNNQPQHF.